Below, 26 T cell receptor beta chains from the same sample are listed, as sequenced in a study of T cell responses to AZD1222 COVID-19 vaccine. Clones were read by immunoSEQ multiplex PCR, and TCRdb kept only the in-frame ones, dropping some. The sample includes 70,000 to 95,000 clones, approximately 88% of them seen just once. The specimen was peripheral blood, collected 28 days after the second AZD1222 dose. The receptor source for this set is an adult who received the AZD1222 COVID-19 vaccine.

The chain recombines TRBV9 with TRBJ2-2; 11 bases align to TRBD1. V gave up 4 bases and J gave up 3 bases; unmatched junction bases: 5. The CDR3 has 16 residues. Germline-derived CDR1 and CDR2 are SGDLS and YYNGEE. CDR3 sequence: CASSRTGGTDTGELFF. The CDR3 bases are TGTGCCAGCAGCCGGACAGGGGGCACGGACACCGGGGAGCTGTTTTTT.

This chain joins TRBV6-1 and TRBJ1-5; 7 nucleotides align to TRBD1. This CDR3 contains 13 residues. Trimming took 3 bases from V and 5 from J; bases not matched to a gene: 1. In germline, CDR1 is MNHNS, CDR2 SASEGT. The CDR3 region has the DNA TGTGCCAGCAGTGACGACAGGGATCAGCCCCAGCATTTT. Amino acid sequence: CASSDDRDQPQHF.

The chain joins TRBV19 to TRBJ1-1, with D maybe TRBD1 (5 bases). Trimming cost V 7 bases and J 6 bases, with 18 bases left between them. CDR1 is LNHDA and CDR2 is SQIVND in the germline V gene (reference sequence). The CDR3 extends over 14 amino acids. In DNA, the CDR3 is TGTGCCAGTAACGACCTCGGGGGAAGCGCTGAAGCTTTCTTT. This translates into CASNDLGGSAEAFF.

J is TRBJ1-2 and V is TRBV6-1; D gene uncertain. Trimming removed 3 bases from V and 5 bases from J, with 10 bases in between. From germline, CDR1 is MNHNS and CDR2 SASEGT. This CDR3 has 13 amino acids. CDR3 sequence reads: CASSDNRSYGYTF. The CDR3 region has the DNA TGTGCCAGCAGTGACAACAGATCTTATGGCTACACCTTC.

The gene calls are TRBV5-4 and TRBJ2-7; 9 bases match TRBD1. This CDR3 has 15 residues. J gave up 4 bases and V 3 bases, and 8 bases lay outside the gene matches. Germline V gives CDR1 SGHNT, CDR2 YYREEE (reference sequence). Written as DNA, the CDR3 is TGTGCCAGCAGCTCAACAGGGGGCTCAGTGTACGAGCAGTACTTC. It yields the protein CASSSTGGSVYEQYF.

The chain uses TRBV5-1 and TRBJ2-7; 11 bases fit TRBD2. CDR1 is SGHRS, CDR2 YFSETQ, per germline. V lost 4 bases to trimming and J lost 3 bases; unmatched junction nucleotides: 6. The CDR3 has 15 amino acids. The CDR3 nucleotides read TGCGCCAGCAGCAGGACTAGCGGGCCATACTACGAGCAGTACTTC. Its translation is CASSRTSGPYYEQYF.

This clone was counted only a few times. The chain is built from TRBV14 and TRBJ2-1, with D perhaps matching TRBD2 (6 bases). This CDR3 has 16 amino acids. Germline-derived CDR1 and CDR2 are SGHDN and FVKESK. Trimming shortened V by 4 bases and J by 10 bases, and 23 bases separated the two germline ends. DNA of the CDR3: TGTGCCAGCAGCCTGGTTTGGGACGGAGGTCGGGGGGAGCAGTTCTTC. Translated, it gives CASSLVWDGGRGEQFF.

About this clone: The DNA is left out, because the CDR3 cannot be placed on it with certainty; the CDR3 is given as TCRdb lists it. V is TRBV21-1 and J is TRBJ1-4; the table assigns TRBD1, which was not confirmed against the DNA. TRBV21-1 is a pseudogene segment. Counting both end residues, the CDR3 totals 14 amino acids. The CDR3: CASHCGRINEKLFF.

This chain connects TRBV18 to TRBJ2-5; TRBD2 aligns across 8 bases. Germline V lookup: CDR1 KGHSH, CDR2 LQKENI. CDR3 length: 13 residues. The trim removed 8 bases at V and 2 bases at J, leaving 4 bases unmatched. The CDR3, as DNA: TGTGCCAGCACATTAGCGGGGCAAGAGACCCAGTACTTC. As protein: CASTLAGQETQYF. Filled out from reference TRBV18 and TRBJ2-5, the complete variable domain reads NAGVMQNPRHLVRRRGQEARLRCSPMKGHSHVYWYRQLPEEGLKFMVYLQKENIIDESGMPKERFSAEFPKEGPSILRIQQVVRGDSAAYFCASTLAGQETQYFGPGTRLLVL.

The V and J genes are TRBV6-2 or TRBV6-3 and TRBJ1-2; D gene ambiguous. Germline-derived CDR1 and CDR2 are MNHEY and SVGEGT. The CDR3 covers 11 residues. V was trimmed by 4 bases and J by 8 bases, leaving 8 bases between them. The CDR3 is CASSSSSGYTF. CDR3 nucleotide sequence: TGTGCCAGCAGTTCCTCGTCCGGCTACACCTTC.

This rearrangement joins TRBV2 to TRBJ1-5; no firm D call. V was pared by 3 bases and J by 0 bases, with 12 bases between. CDR1 SNHLY and CDR2 FYNNEI come from the germline V gene. This CDR3 has 16 residues. This chain's CDR3 is CASSDDSMVSNQPQHF. Written as DNA, the CDR3 is TGTGCCAGCAGTGACGACTCGATGGTTAGCAATCAGCCCCAGCATTTT.

About this clone: No conserved phenylalanine or tryptophan is present at the end of the CDR3, so a read error is the likely explanation. Because the CDR3's place on the DNA is in doubt, the DNA is left out and the CDR3 is given as listed by TCRdb. The rearrangement links TRBV6-1 to TRBJ1-2. The CDR3 has 13 residues if both end residues are counted. The germline gives CDR1 MNHNS, CDR2 SASEGT. The CDR3: CASSEVWTRHIFG.

The chain's CDR3 is CASRGQGVSTEAFF. The CDR3 DNA follows: TGTGCCAGCAGGGGACAGGGGGTATCTACTGAAGCTTTCTTT. The genes are TRBV2 and TRBJ1-1, with TRBD1 matching 11 bases. CDR1 SNHLY and CDR2 FYNNEI come from the germline V gene. V shed 6 bases, J shed 5 bases, and the junction held 5 bases outside the gene matches. The length of the CDR3 is 14 residues.

This chain joins TRBV6-1 and TRBJ1-1; D remains ambiguous. Per the germline V gene, CDR1 is MNHNS and CDR2 is SASEGT. The CDR3 extends over 14 amino acids. With 1 base removed from V and 3 bases from J, the gap between germline ends came to 9 bases. For the CDR3, the DNA is TGTGCCAGCAGTGAAGTGGCGGATTACACTGAAGCTTTCTTT. Amino acids: CASSEVADYTEAFF.

V gene TRBV6-5 combines with J gene TRBJ1-4; D not resolved. The ends were cut back, 0 bases at V and 5 bases at J, with 7 bases in the middle. The CDR3 runs 14 residues. Germline CDR1 is MNHEY and CDR2 is SVGAGI. The CDR3, as DNA: TGTGCCAGCAGTTACTCCCGGCAGAATGAAAAACTGTTTTTT. The encoded protein is CASSYSRQNEKLFF.

J is TRBJ1-6 and V is TRBV7-8; a weak D match, TRBD1 (6 bases). Germline loops: CDR1 SGHVS, CDR2 FQNEAQ. V lost 5 bases and J 6 bases, leaving 14 bases between the germline ends. The CDR3 loop spans 15 amino acids. The CDR3, as DNA: TGTGCCAGCAGCCTAGGGGGGGCCGGTAATTCACCCCTCCACTTT. This translates into CASSLGGAGNSPLHF.

The V gene is TRBV5-1, the J gene TRBJ2-1, with 14 nucleotides matching TRBD2. After removal of 5 bases from V and 9 bases from J, the junction contained 7 bases not matched to a gene. Per germline, CDR1 SGHRS and CDR2 YFSETQ. The CDR3 length is 15 residues. The CDR3 region is CASRRLAGGQFEQFF. DNA of the CDR3: TGCGCCAGCAGGAGACTAGCGGGGGGGCAATTTGAGCAGTTCTTC.

The chain combines TRBV11-2 with TRBJ2-1, with 12 nucleotides matching TRBD1. This CDR3 is 17 amino acids long. Germline CDR1 reads SGHAT; CDR2 reads FQNNGV. Germline trimming cut 1 base from V and 6 bases from J; bases unmatched to any gene: 7. CDR3 bases: TGTGCCAGCAGCTTAGTTTGGGGGACAGGGGGCTTCAATGAGCAGTTCTTC. Protein sequence: CASSLVWGTGGFNEQFF.

The rearrangement links TRBV6-1 to TRBJ2-7; 10 bases match TRBD2. Losses at the gene ends were 0 bases for V and 0 bases for J; bases not matched to a gene: 8. Per the germline V gene, CDR1 is MNHNS and CDR2 is SASEGT. The CDR3 extends over 18 amino acids. This chain's CDR3 is CASSEANALAGDSYEQYF. The CDR3 coding sequence is TGTGCCAGCAGTGAAGCAAATGCGCTAGCGGGGGACTCCTACGAGCAGTACTTC.

V and J are TRBV6-5 and TRBJ1-2, with no clear D. The CDR3 length is 11 residues. Looked up from germline, CDR1 is MNHEY and CDR2 is SVGAGI. V was trimmed by 5 bases and J by 5 bases, leaving 6 bases between them. The CDR3 region is CASSRGYGYTF. The DNA for the CDR3 is TGTGCCAGCAGTCGAGGGTATGGCTACACCTTC.

In this sample, this clone turned up once. The chain couples TRBV9 to TRBJ2-1, with D tentatively TRBD2 (8 bases). The CDR3 extends over 17 amino acids. CDR1 is SGDLS, CDR2 YYNGEE, per germline. Deletions cut 4 bases from V and 3 bases from J, with 20 bases between. The CDR3 loop is CASSPTGGGAYYNEQFF. In nucleotides, the CDR3 is TGTGCCAGCAGCCCCACGGGAGGGGGCGCTTACTACAATGAGCAGTTCTTC. Looking up the rest from reference TRBV9 and TRBJ2-1 gives the full variable domain: DSGVTQTPKHLITATGQRVTLRCSPRSGDLSVYWYQQSLDQGLQFLIQYYNGEERAKGNILERFSAQQFPDLHSELNLSSLELGDSALYFCASSPTGGGAYYNEQFFGPGTRLTVL.

The chain is built from TRBV11-1 and TRBJ2-5; possibly TRBD2 for D (5 bases). Trimming removed 5 bases from V and 2 bases from J, with 12 bases in between. This CDR3 has 14 amino acids. The germline CDR1 and CDR2 sequences are SGHAT and FQDESV (reference sequence). The CDR3 protein is CASSHRGSQETQYF. CDR3 bases: TGTGCCAGCAGCCATCGGGGTTCTCAAGAGACCCAGTACTTC.

The rearrangement uses TRBV25-1 and TRBJ2-1; either TRBD1 or TRBD2 may supply D (6 bases each). The germline V and J ends were trimmed by 8 bases and 5 bases, with 13 bases remaining between them. CDR3 length: 13 residues. Per germline, CDR1 MGHDK and CDR2 SYGVNS. CDR3 DNA: TGTGCCAGCCTACAAGGGGGGAACAATGAGCAGTTCTTC. This encodes CASLQGGNNEQFF.

This chain links TRBV10-2 with TRBJ1-1; D not resolved. The CDR3 spans 13 residues. V shed 4 bases and J shed 0 bases, with 6 bases lying between them. Germline values: CDR1 WSHSY, CDR2 SAAADI. CDR3 residues: CASSATVNTEAFF. The CDR3, as DNA: TGCGCCAGCAGTGCCACAGTGAACACTGAAGCTTTCTTT.

This chain links TRBV5-1 with TRBJ1-2; a possible D gene is TRBD1 (5 bases). Germline assignment: CDR1 SGHRS and CDR2 YFSETQ. The CDR3 has 15 amino acids. Trimming cost V 1 base and J 3 bases, with 13 bases left between them. CDR3 protein: CASSLSPGADYGYTF. The CDR3 bases are TGCGCCAGCAGCTTGTCCCCCGGGGCAGACTATGGCTACACCTTC.

The chain combines TRBV3-1 (or the pseudogene TRBV3-2) with TRBJ2-7; no reliable D call. V lost 1 base and J 4 bases, leaving 11 bases between the germline ends. The CDR3 runs 14 residues. The germline CDR1 and CDR2 sequences are LGHDT and YNNKEL (reference sequence). The CDR3 nucleotides read TGTGCCAGCAGCCAAGGGACGGTGCTGTACGAGCAGTACTTC. Amino acids: CASSQGTVLYEQYF.